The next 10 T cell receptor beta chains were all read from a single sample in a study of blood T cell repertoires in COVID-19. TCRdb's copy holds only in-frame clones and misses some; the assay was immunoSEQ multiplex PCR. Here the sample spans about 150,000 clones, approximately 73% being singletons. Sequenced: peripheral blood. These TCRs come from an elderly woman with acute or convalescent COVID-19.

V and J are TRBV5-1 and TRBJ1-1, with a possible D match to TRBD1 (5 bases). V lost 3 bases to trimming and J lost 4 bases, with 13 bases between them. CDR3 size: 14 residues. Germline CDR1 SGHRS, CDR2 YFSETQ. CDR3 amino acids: CASSSSGGITEAFF. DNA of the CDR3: TGCGCCAGCAGCTCCTCCGGGGGGATCACTGAAGCTTTCTTT.

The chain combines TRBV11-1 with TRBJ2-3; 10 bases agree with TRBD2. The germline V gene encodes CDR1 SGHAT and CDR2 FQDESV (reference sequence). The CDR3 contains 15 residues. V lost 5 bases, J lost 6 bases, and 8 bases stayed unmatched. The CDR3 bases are TGTGCCAGCAGCCCCTGGACTAGCGGAACCGATACGCAGTATTTT. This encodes CASSPWTSGTDTQYF.

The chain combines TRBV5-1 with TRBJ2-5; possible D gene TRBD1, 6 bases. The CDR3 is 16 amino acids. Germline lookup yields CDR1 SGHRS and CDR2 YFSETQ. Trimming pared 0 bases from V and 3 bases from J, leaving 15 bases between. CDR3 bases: TGCGCCAGCAGCTTGGTTTATGTGTCAGGGGAAGAGACCCAGTACTTC. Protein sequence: CASSLVYVSGEETQYF. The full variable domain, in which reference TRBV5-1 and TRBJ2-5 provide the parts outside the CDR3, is KAGVTQTPRYLIKTRGQQVTLSCSPISGHRSVSWYQQTPGQGLQFLFEYFSETQRNKGNFPGRFSGRQFSNSRSEMNVSTLELGDSALYLCASSLVYVSGEETQYFGPGTRLLVL.

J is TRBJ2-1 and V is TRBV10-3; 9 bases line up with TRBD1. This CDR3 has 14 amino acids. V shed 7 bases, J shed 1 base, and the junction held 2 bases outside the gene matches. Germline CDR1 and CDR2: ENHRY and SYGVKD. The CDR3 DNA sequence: TGTGCCATCACTGGACAGGGGTCCTACAATGAGCAGTTCTTC. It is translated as CAITGQGSYNEQFF.

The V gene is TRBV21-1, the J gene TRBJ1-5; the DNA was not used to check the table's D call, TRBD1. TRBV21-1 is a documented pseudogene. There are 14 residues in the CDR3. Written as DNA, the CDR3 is TGTGCCAGCAGCAAATTTTCCAGGGATCAGCCCCAGCATTTT. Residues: CASSKFSRDQPQHF.

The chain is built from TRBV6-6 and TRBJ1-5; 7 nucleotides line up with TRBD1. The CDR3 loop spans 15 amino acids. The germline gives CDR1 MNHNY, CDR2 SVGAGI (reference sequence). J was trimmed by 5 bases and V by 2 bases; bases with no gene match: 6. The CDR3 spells CASSYGTALYQPQHF. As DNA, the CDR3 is TGTGCCAGCAGTTACGGGACAGCTCTTTATCAGCCCCAGCATTTT.

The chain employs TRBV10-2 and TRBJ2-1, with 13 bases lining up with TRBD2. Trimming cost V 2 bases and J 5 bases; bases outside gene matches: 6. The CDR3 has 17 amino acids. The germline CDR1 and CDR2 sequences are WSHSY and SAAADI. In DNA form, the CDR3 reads TGCGCCAGCAGTGAGACCCGGACTAGCGGGAGCAACAATGAGCAGTTCTTC. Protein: CASSETRTSGSNNEQFF.

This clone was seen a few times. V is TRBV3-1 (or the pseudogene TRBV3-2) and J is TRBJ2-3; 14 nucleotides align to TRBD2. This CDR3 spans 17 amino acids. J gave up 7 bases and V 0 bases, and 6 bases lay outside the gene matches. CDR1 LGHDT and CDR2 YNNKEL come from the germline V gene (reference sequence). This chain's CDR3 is CASSQDGTSGGRNTQYF. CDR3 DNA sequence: TGTGCCAGCAGCCAAGACGGGACTAGCGGGGGTCGGAATACGCAGTATTTT.

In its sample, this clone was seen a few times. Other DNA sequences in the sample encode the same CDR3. CDR3 amino acids: CASSQGGNQPQHF. The CDR3, as DNA: TGTGCCAGCAGCCAAGGAGGCAATCAGCCCCAGCATTTT. J is TRBJ1-5 and V is TRBV3-1 (or the pseudogene TRBV3-2); no clear D gene. V was trimmed by 1 base and J by 2 bases, leaving 3 bases between them. The CDR3 sequence is 13 residues long. Germline V gives CDR1 LGHDT, CDR2 YNNKEL (reference sequence).

CDR3 bases: TGTGCCAGTAGTATCCTTGGAGGGCCCTCTTACGAGCAGTACTTC. Amino acid sequence: CASSILGGPSYEQYF. The chain recombines TRBV19 with TRBJ2-7, with a weak D call TRBD2 (6 bases). The CDR3 is 15 residues long. CDR1 LNHDA and CDR2 SQIVND come from the germline V gene (reference sequence). V gave up 3 bases and J gave up 4 bases, with 16 bases separating them.